This T cell receptor beta chain was sequenced during a study of OX40 agonist ivuxolimab in advanced cancers. Germline CDR1 reads LNHDA; CDR2 reads SQIVND (reference sequence). Trimming cost V 3 bases and J 5 bases; bases outside gene matches: 5. CDR3 length: 14 residues. The repertoire was sequenced with immunoSEQ multiplex PCR; TCRdb's copy has only in-frame clones and lacks some. The data show about 77,000 clones, with around 80% seen just once and about 0.73% held by the top ten. The starting material was CD4+ or CD8+ T cells sorted from blood, obtained in a trial of the OX40 agonist ivuxolimab. The TCR sequence derives from an adult with an advanced solid tumor such as melanoma, head and neck, liver or kidney cancer. The rearrangement links TRBV19 to TRBJ1-1, with 8 positions matching TRBD1. In DNA, the CDR3 is TGTGCCAGTAGTATGACAGGGGAGGTTACTGAAGCTTTCTTT. It translates to CASSMTGEVTEAFF.